This is a list of T cell receptor beta chains from one sample in a study of graft-versus-host responses after intestinal transplantation. Clones were sequenced by immunoSEQ multiplex PCR, and TCRdb holds only the in-frame ones, with some missing. The sample yields 80,000 to 100,000 clones, 85% to 90% seen once. Their antigens remain unidentified. Here the sequenced sample was unstimulated CD4+ T cells sorted from spleen or lymph node cells, taken before intestinal transplant. The source of these receptors is a human donor who received an intestinal transplant. Each CDR3 is given without its conserved first and last residue. D genes are given only for firm matches. Some rows have no size entry. The others give once, few or many, or a class for an expanded clone.

abundance | d_gene | j_gene | v_gene | CDR3aa
- | TRBD1 | TRBJ2-7 | TRBV7-9 | ASSLGQGRYEQY
- | - | TRBJ1-5 | TRBV19 | ASSITVDNQPQH
- | - | TRBJ1-3 | TRBV6-5 | ASSYSTGPSGNTIY
- | TRBD2 | TRBJ2-7 | TRBV7-3 | ASSLSGGAYEQY
- | TRBD1 | TRBJ1-3 | TRBV29-1 | SVGTGDSGNTIY
once | TRBD2 | TRBJ2-5 | TRBV15 | ATSRGPGGIKETQY
- | TRBD1 | TRBJ2-7 | TRBV19 | ASSIDPGTGTYEQY
- | TRBD1 | TRBJ2-7 | TRBV6-1 | ASSRTGPYEQY
- | TRBD1 | TRBJ2-7 | TRBV7-6 | ASSPSGTGTSEQY
- | TRBD1 | TRBJ1-6 | TRBV12-5 | ASGLRGDSSPLH
- | - | TRBJ2-7 | TRBV27 | ASRRNGQLYEQY
- | - | TRBJ2-7 | TRBV5-1 | ASSLFPGDTYEQY
few | - | TRBJ1-1 | TRBV29-1 | SVEDLLQGRGTEAF
once | - | TRBJ1-6 | TRBV6-5 | ASCKSSYNSPLH
- | TRBD1 | TRBJ1-5 | TRBV12-5 | ASGLGQGAVQPQH
- | - | TRBJ1-2 | TRBV9 | ASSVVRDGSYT
- | TRBD2 | TRBJ2-5 | TRBV7-8 | ASSWTSGGSRGETQY
- | TRBD2 | TRBJ2-5 | TRBV4-2 | ASSQARDYSETQY
- | - | TRBJ2-7 | TRBV7-9 | ASSRSGGRVYAPSYEQY
- | - | TRBJ2-3 | TRBV7-3 | ASSLAGYTDTQY
once | TRBD2 | TRBJ2-3 | TRBV7-3 | ASSPTGRGGGSQGTQY
- | - | TRBJ1-1 | TRBV27 | ASMTGSPLGATEAF
- | TRBD1 | TRBJ2-7 | TRBV6-1 | ASSARDRGYEQY
- | TRBD2 | TRBJ2-1 | TRBV19 | ASSAKRGVNNEQF
- | TRBD2 | TRBJ2-5 | TRBV5-1 | ASSFLLAGGQETQY
few | - | TRBJ1-6 | TRBV9 | ASSPGGEGPYNSPLH
- | TRBD1 | TRBJ2-1 | TRBV18 | ASSPGTGGVYEQF
- | - | TRBJ1-2 | TRBV9 | ASSLRGASGYT
- | - | TRBJ2-3 | TRBV5-4 | ASSQSTDTQY
- | TRBD1 | TRBJ2-2 | TRBV6-1 | ASRGQRPTGELF
- | - | TRBJ2-7 | TRBV11-2 | ASSFAAEPSGEQY
- | - | TRBJ2-7 | TRBV29-1 | SVGAPPREQY
- | TRBD1 | TRBJ2-7 | TRBV9 | ASSVTGSSYEQY
- | - | TRBJ1-4 | TRBV5-1 | ASSSGGGIEGEKLF
- | - | TRBJ1-5 | TRBV2 | ASSEALGRDQPQH
once | TRBD1 | TRBJ1-2 | TRBV5-6 | ASSTSDRVDGYT
- | TRBD1 | TRBJ1-2 | TRBV29-1 | SVDLAGGGYT
- | TRBD2 | TRBJ2-1 | TRBV11-3 | ASSKAGTNNEQF
once | TRBD1 | TRBJ2-1 | TRBV7-3 | ASSRTGQGFPF
- | TRBD2 | TRBJ2-2 | TRBV29-1 | SVVGLAGGLNTGELF
few | TRBD2 | TRBJ2-1 | TRBV7-7 | ASSSGTRYEQF
- | TRBD1 | TRBJ2-2 | TRBV27 | ASSLPPGTGGTGELF
- | - | TRBJ1-1 | TRBV6-5 | ASRSRGEAF
- | - | TRBJ1-2 | TRBV7-9 | ASSSVGARNYGYT
- | - | TRBJ1-2 | TRBV2 | ASTVSYGYT
- | - | TRBJ1-5 | TRBV2 | ASSRDTGNQPQH
- | - | TRBJ1-6 | TRBV2 | ASREDSPLH
- | - | TRBJ2-4 | TRBV7-8 | ASSLDGKNIQY
- | - | TRBJ1-6 | TRBV7-9 | ASSLQRSPLH